These T cell receptor beta chains were read from a single sample in a study of cytomegalovirus exposure and HLA in healthy donors. Profiled with immunoSEQ multiplex PCR; TCRdb holds only in-frame clones, not every one. The data show 100,000 to 120,000 clones, approximately 83% seen once. Input material: PBMCs. The receptors derive from a young man in good health and CMV-seronegative. The conserved cysteine and the conserved F or W are not part of the CDR3 here.

16	TRBV11-2	ASSLVPARSGNTGELF
13	TRBV19	ASSVGREPNYGYT
13	TRBV11-3	ASSLGAGAGGELF
13	TRBV6-4	ASSEGLARTDTQY
12	TRBV19	ASSTDRGRLGYT
14	TRBV7-6	ASSSGGRNSYNEQF
11	TRBV18	ASSPQGNRGYT
11	TRBV10-1	ASSEGTDYGYT
12	TRBV29-1	SVERRGSADTQY
14	TRBV7-4	ASSLVGDNGQRPQH
13	TRBV11-3	ASSFEGQKNTEAF
12	TRBV18	ASSPGTSLYGYT
14	TRBV28	ASRPGHLTMNTEAF
10	TRBV6-5	ASREITYEQY
12	TRBV9	ASSVASGLETQY
14	TRBV13	ASSLGTGGPFYEQY
13	TRBV9	ASSQGTTGWYEQY
14	TRBV5-4	ASSPPDVVGSNTQY
13	TRBV11-3	ASSIRERSYNEQF
14	TRBV14	ASSPYRRESYNEQF
16	TRBV6-1	ASSESGGWGREETGYT
13	TRBV5-4	ASSLNRGPNTEAF
13	TRBV7-3	ASSPPGGTQNEQF
10	TRBV7-9	ASSLSGTSLF
10	TRBV29-1	SDVVGLGEAF
14	TRBV7-2	ASSPRPGLATYEQY
15	TRBV27	ASREGPTSTVRNEQF
11	TRBV19	ASSIGAGREAF
16	TRBV10-3	AISDTGLAGGSLYEQY
13	TRBV27	ASSLKSVRNTEAF
14	TRBV21-1	ASSRGLAGPTYEQY
11	TRBV6-5	ASRTVMTGDQY
15	TRBV5-6	ASSWGTSGSSYNEQF
10	TRBV28	ASHRNTGELF
12	TRBV28	ASSLGGAGYEQY
11	TRBV6-6	ASYGGTGDTQY
14	TRBV15	ATSRVEDRGDQPQH